The 20 T cell receptor beta chains reported below all come from one sample, sequenced in a study of Ad26.COV2.S vaccination and SARS-CoV-2 variants. The method was immunoSEQ multiplex PCR; TCRdb's version includes in-frame clones alone and lacks a portion of them. The data show 400,000 or so clones, around nine tenths seen once. Treatment here: 15 to 20 received Ad26.COV2.S at low or high dose, single or two shots; about 5 received placebo; per-sample allocation not given. Following the first vaccine or placebo injection, samples were taken on day 63. This specimen was peripheral blood, taken in a trial of Ad26.COV2.S vaccine versus placebo. The receptors come from a person aged 18 to 65 who received the Ad26.COV2.S COVID-19 vaccine or a placebo.

A word on this clone: The same CDR3 can be traced to other DNA sequences in this sample. The chain links TRBV18 to TRBJ1-3; D is unresolved. CDR1 is KGHSH and CDR2 is LQKENI in the germline V gene. The CDR3 covers 13 residues. With 3 bases removed from V and 0 bases from J, the gap between germline ends came to 3 bases. Written as DNA, the CDR3 is TGTGCCAGCTCACCGGACTCTGGAAACACCATATATTTT. Translated: CASSPDSGNTIYF. Filled out from reference TRBV18 and TRBJ1-3, the complete variable domain reads NAGVMQNPRHLVRRRGQEARLRCSPMKGHSHVYWYRQLPEEGLKFMVYLQKENIIDESGMPKERFSAEFPKEGPSILRIQQVVRGDSAAYFCASSPDSGNTIYFGEGSWLTVV.

As concerns this clone: This sample also contains other DNA sequences that code for the same CDR3. V and J are TRBV20-1 and TRBJ2-5; D not certain. Between the trimmed V and J ends, which lost 3 bases and 2 bases, there was a span of 4 bases. CDR1 DFQATT and CDR2 SNEGSKA come from the germline V gene (reference sequence). The CDR3 is 11 residues long. The CDR3, as DNA: TGCAGTGCTAGGGCACAAGAGACCCAGTACTTC. Translated: CSARAQETQYF.

This rearrangement joins TRBV23-1 to TRBJ1-4; D not certain. TRBV23-1 is sorted into the ORF group, with uncertain function. Trimming took off 2 bases at V and 8 bases at J, with 3 bases between the two ends. CDR3 length equals 11 residues. This chain's CDR3 is CASSQEEKLFF. The DNA of the CDR3 is TGCGCCAGCAGTCAAGAGGAAAAACTGTTTTTT.

This clone was seen once. V is TRBV4-1 and J is TRBJ2-7; D unclear. Germline V gene data show CDR1 as MGHRA and CDR2 as YSYEKL. The V and J ends lost 1 base and 0 bases respectively, with 7 bases between them. The length of the CDR3 is 14 residues. CDR3 in DNA: TGCGCCAGCAGCCAAGTCTACACCTCCTACGAGCAGTACTTC. Translation gives CASSQVYTSYEQYF.

This chain uses TRBV15 with TRBJ2-1; TRBD2 is a possible D gene (6 bases). Germline values: CDR1 LNHNV, CDR2 YYDKDF (reference sequence). The CDR3 has 19 amino acids. Trimming cost V 2 bases and J 12 bases, with 32 bases left between them. The CDR3 DNA reads as TGTGCCACCAGCAGACAACATAACGATGGGGTGCGGGGACTGATCGGGCAGTTCTTC. Amino acids: CATSRQHNDGVRGLIGQFF.

This chain connects TRBV4-3 to TRBJ2-3, with D perhaps TRBD1 or TRBD2 (5 bases each). The CDR3 has 14 amino acids. Between the trimmed V and J ends, which lost 0 bases and 8 bases, there was a span of 12 bases. Germline V gives CDR1 LGHNA, CDR2 YSLEER. CDR3 loop: CASSQEVGAGTQYF. CDR3 sequence (DNA): TGCGCCAGCAGCCAAGAGGTAGGGGCGGGTACGCAGTATTTT.

The chain carries TRBV9 and TRBJ1-2, with TRBD1 as a possible D gene (5 bases). The ends were cut back, 0 bases at V and 0 bases at J, with 18 bases in the middle. This CDR3 spans 18 amino acids. Germline V CDR1 and CDR2: SGDLS, YYNGEE. This chain's CDR3 is CASSVVGGREDPNYGYTF. The CDR3 DNA reads as TGTGCCAGCAGCGTAGTTGGGGGTCGTGAAGATCCTAACTATGGCTACACCTTC.

The chain uses TRBV5-6 and TRBJ1-6; tentative D call: TRBD1 (6 bases). CDR3 length: 13 residues. V was cut by 1 base and J by 7 bases, with 6 bases left in between. In germline, CDR1 is SGHDT, CDR2 YYEEEE. The CDR3 reads CASSLTGNSPLHF. The CDR3 DNA reads TGTGCCAGCAGCTTGACAGGGAATTCACCCCTCCACTTT.

This chain links TRBV20-1 with TRBJ2-4, with a weak D call TRBD1 (6 bases). CDR3 length: 11 residues. CDR1 and CDR2 (germline): DFQATT, SNEGSKA (reference sequence). The chain's CDR3 is CSYRVFNIQYF. The CDR3 nucleotides are TGCAGCTACAGGGTTTTCAACATTCAGTACTTC.

This clone was counted only a few times. The chain combines TRBV4-2 with TRBJ1-6; D is undetermined. CDR1 is LGHNA, CDR2 YNFKEQ, per germline. This CDR3 comprises 17 residues. Trimming cost V 0 bases and J 7 bases, with 16 bases left between them. CDR3 nucleotides: TGTGCCAGCAGCCAAGATCGGGCGGATAGGGTCAATTCACCCCTCCACTTT. Its translation: CASSQDRADRVNSPLHF.

The chain couples TRBV12-3 or TRBV12-4 to TRBJ1-1; D remains ambiguous. V was shortened by 3 bases and J by 7 bases, with 6 bases between the two germline ends. The CDR3 loop spans 11 amino acids. CDR3 in DNA: TGTGCCAGCAGTTTGTCCCATGAAGCTTTCTTT. It encodes CASSLSHEAFF.

V and J are TRBV3-1 (or the pseudogene TRBV3-2) and TRBJ1-1; D perhaps matches TRBD1 (6 bases). Germline assignment: CDR1 LGHDT and CDR2 YNNKEL (reference sequence). Trimming took off 4 bases at V and 5 bases at J, with 11 bases between the two ends. The CDR3 is 13 residues long. This chain's CDR3 is CASSLLGGTEAFF. As DNA, the CDR3 is TGTGCCAGCAGCCTCCTAGGGGGAACTGAAGCTTTCTTT.

The gene calls are TRBV19 and TRBJ1-6, with 7 bases that match TRBD1. CDR3 size: 15 residues. CDR1 LNHDA and CDR2 SQIVND come from the germline V gene (reference sequence). Germline trimming cut 5 bases from V and 14 bases from J; bases unmatched to any gene: 15. CDR3 coding DNA: TGTGCCAGTAGTGCCCGGGACAGACCCTTTGGGGCCCTCCACTTT. Residues: CASSARDRPFGALHF. The whole variable domain, remainder taken from reference TRBV19 and TRBJ1-6, is DGGITQSPKYLFRKEGQNVTLSCEQNLNHDAMYWYRQDPGQGLRLIYYSQIVNDFQKGDIAEGYSVSREKKESFPLTVTSAQKNPTAFYLCASSARDRPFGALHFGNGTRLTVT.

This sequence joins TRBV9 and TRBJ1-1, with 7 bases matching TRBD1. V shed 4 bases, J shed 1 base, and the junction held 10 bases outside the gene matches. The CDR3 has 16 amino acids. CDR1 and CDR2 (germline): SGDLS, YYNGEE. CDR3 residues: CASSNSGTATNTEAFF. The CDR3 coding sequence is TGTGCCAGCAGCAATTCCGGGACAGCGACGAACACTGAAGCTTTCTTT.

The J gene is TRBJ2-5, the V gene TRBV18, with 7 bases fitting TRBD2. CDR1 is KGHSH, CDR2 LQKENI, per germline. The ends lost 6 bases at V and 6 bases at J; junction bases unmatched: 7. The CDR3 totals 13 residues. The CDR3 sequence is CASSPWGGQTQYF. The DNA for the CDR3 is TGTGCCAGCTCCCCTTGGGGGGGACAGACCCAGTACTTC.

The chain links TRBV7-9 to TRBJ2-2, with TRBD2 matching over 12 bases. The CDR3 totals 18 residues. The V gene end was trimmed by 5 bases and the J gene end by 4 bases; junction bases not matched to a gene: 11. CDR1 is SEHNR, CDR2 FQNEAQ, per germline (reference sequence). The CDR3 is CASSLDGLAGLFTGELFF. The CDR3 DNA reads TGTGCCAGCAGCCTAGACGGACTAGCGGGGCTATTCACCGGGGAGCTGTTTTTT.

This sequence joins TRBV15 and TRBJ2-1; D tentatively reads TRBD1 or TRBD2 (5 bases each). V lost 0 bases, J lost 1 base, and 10 bases lay in between. CDR1 is LNHNV, CDR2 YYDKDF, per germline (reference sequence). The length of the CDR3 is 16 residues. In nucleotides, the CDR3 is TGTGCCACCAGCAGAGATCGTGGGGGATCCTACAATGAGCAGTTCTTC. This gives the protein CATSRDRGGSYNEQFF. Variable domain in full (rest from reference TRBV15 and TRBJ2-1): DAMVIQNPRYQVTQFGKPVTLSCSQTLNHNVMYWYQQKSSQAPKLLFHYYDKDFNNEADTPDNFQSRRPNTSFCFLDIRSPGLGDTAMYLCATSRDRGGSYNEQFFGPGTRLTVL.

This chain uses TRBV6-5 with TRBJ2-1; TRBD2 is a possible D gene (5 bases). V was pared by 2 bases and J by 5 bases, with 10 bases between. Germline V gene data show CDR1 as MNHEY and CDR2 as SVGAGI. The CDR3 length is 14 residues. The chain's CDR3 is CASSYDGVNNEQFF. The DNA of the CDR3 is TGTGCCAGCAGTTACGACGGGGTAAACAATGAGCAGTTCTTC.

This CDR3 reads CAWGQSTNEKLFF. In DNA form, the CDR3 reads TGTGCCTGGGGACAGTCAACTAATGAAAAACTGTTTTTT. The V call is TRBV30, the J call TRBJ1-4, with a tentative D call TRBD1 (6 bases). V shed 5 bases and J shed 0 bases, with 7 bases lying between them. The germline V gene has CDR1 GTSNPN and CDR2 SVGIG (reference sequence). This CDR3 spans 13 amino acids. Full variable domain (remainder filled in from reference TRBV30 and TRBJ1-4): SQTIHQWPATLVQPVGSPLSLECTVEGTSNPNLYWYRQAAGRGLQLLFYSVGIGQISSEVPQNLSASRPQDRQFILSSKKLLLSDSGFYLCAWGQSTNEKLFFGSGTQLSVL.

This clone was detected only once. The DNA for the CDR3 is TGTGCCAGCAGCTTAGTTGCCACAATGAACACTGAAGCTTTCTTT. This sequence encodes CASSLVATMNTEAFF. This chain uses TRBV7-9 with TRBJ1-1; D remains unclear. This CDR3 is 15 amino acids long. The V gene lost 1 base and the J gene lost 0 bases, with 9 bases spanning the gap. Looked up from germline, CDR1 is SEHNR and CDR2 is FQNEAQ (reference sequence).